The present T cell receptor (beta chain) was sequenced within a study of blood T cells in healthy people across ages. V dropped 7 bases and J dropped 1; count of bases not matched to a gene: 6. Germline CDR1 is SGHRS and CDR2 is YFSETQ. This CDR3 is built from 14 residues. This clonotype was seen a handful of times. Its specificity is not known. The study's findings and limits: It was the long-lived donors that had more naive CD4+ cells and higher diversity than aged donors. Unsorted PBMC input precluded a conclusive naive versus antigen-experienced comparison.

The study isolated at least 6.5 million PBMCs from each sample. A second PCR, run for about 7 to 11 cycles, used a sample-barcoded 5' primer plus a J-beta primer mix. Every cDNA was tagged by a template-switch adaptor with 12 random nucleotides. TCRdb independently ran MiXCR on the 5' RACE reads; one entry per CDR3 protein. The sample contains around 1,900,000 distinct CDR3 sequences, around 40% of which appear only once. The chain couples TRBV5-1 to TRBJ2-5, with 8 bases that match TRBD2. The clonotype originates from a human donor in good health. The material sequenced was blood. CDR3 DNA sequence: TGCGCCAGCGCGGCCGGGGGGGGCCAAGAGACCCAGTACTTC. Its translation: CASAAGGGQETQYF.